The rows below give T cell receptor beta chains drawn from one sample of a study of cytomegalovirus exposure and HLA in healthy donors. Repertoires were generated with immunoSEQ multiplex PCR, while TCRdb's copy carries only in-frame clones and drops some. The sample includes 80,000 or so clones, 67% of them seen just once. Sequencing was done on a sample of PBMCs. These receptors were taken from a woman between 50 and 59 years old in good health and CMV-seropositive. CDR3s include the opening cysteine and the closing phenylalanine or tryptophan. The D gene is left open where the match is weak. Clone size is given for some rows only: seen once, a few or many times, or a class if the clone is expanded.

v_call	d_call	clone_size	j_call	cdr3_length	cdr3_aa	cdr3_nt
TRBV19	NA	once	TRBJ2-3	14	CASSTVTGIDTQYF	TGTGCCAGTAGTACCGTTACAGGGATTGATACGCAGTATTTT
TRBV11-3	NA	NA	TRBJ2-3	13	CASSLAPRDTQYF	TGTGCCAGCAGCTTAGCCCCCAGGGATACGCAGTATTTT
TRBV2	NA	few	TRBJ2-5	13	CASSEAGAETQYF	TGTGCCAGCAGTGAAGCGGGCGCAGAGACCCAGTACTTC
TRBV4-2	NA	NA	TRBJ2-1	15	CASSQGEGDYNEQFF	TGTGCCAGCAGCCAAGGGGAGGGGGACTACAATGAGCAGTTCTTC
TRBV5-1	TRBD1	NA	TRBJ1-3	16	CASSLGTGTGGTTIYF	TGCGCCAGCAGCTTGGGGACCGGGACAGGGGGAACCACCATATATTTT
TRBV6-5	NA	NA	TRBJ2-5	13	CASGPPLTETQYF	TGTGCCAGCGGGCCTCCCCTGACAGAGACCCAGTACTTC
TRBV15	TRBD1	NA	TRBJ1-1	14	CATSNRGTNTEAFF	TGTGCCACCAGCAACAGGGGGACGAACACTGAAGCTTTCTTT
TRBV4-1	NA	once	TRBJ1-2	15	CASSQDHGTGYGYTF	TGCGCCAGCAGCCAAGATCATGGCACGGGGTATGGCTACACCTTC
TRBV25-1	TRBD1	NA	TRBJ1-1	16	CASSHLSRQGWTEAFF	TGTGCCAGCAGTCACTTGTCCCGACAGGGATGGACTGAAGCTTTCTTT
TRBV6-1	NA	NA	TRBJ1-2	13	CASSEATYYGYTF	TGTGCCAGCAGTGAAGCCACTTACTATGGCTACACCTTC
TRBV5-6	TRBD1	NA	TRBJ2-7	14	CASSQGQGAYEQYF	TGTGCCAGCAGCCAGGGACAGGGTGCCTACGAGCAGTACTTC
TRBV9	TRBD2	once	TRBJ2-3	13	CASSGTGGNTQYF	TGTGCCAGCAGCGGGACGGGAGGGAATACGCAGTATTTT
TRBV2	NA	NA	TRBJ2-5	15	CASSLGSFYGETQYF	TGTGCCAGCAGTCTCGGGTCCTTTTACGGGGAGACCCAGTACTTC
TRBV6-1	NA	NA	TRBJ1-1	13	CASSEIEDTEAFF	TGTGCCAGCAGTGAGATAGAAGACACTGAAGCTTTCTTT
TRBV5-4	NA	NA	TRBJ2-2	14	CASNLQGNTGELFF	TGTGCCAGCAACTTACAGGGGAACACCGGGGAGCTGTTTTTT
TRBV5-1	TRBD1	NA	TRBJ1-2	15	CASSLQQGVNYGYTF	TGCGCCAGCAGCTTGCAACAGGGGGTAAACTATGGCTACACCTTC
TRBV2	TRBD2	NA	TRBJ2-3	15	CASSAGTSAGDTQYF	TGTGCCAGCAGCGCCGGGACTAGTGCTGGAGATACGCAGTATTTT
TRBV11-2	NA	NA	TRBJ1-6	15	CASSTSDLLASPLHF	TGTGCCAGCAGCACCTCCGACTTGCTTGCGTCACCCCTCCACTTT
TRBV2	NA	NA	TRBJ2-2	14	CASTPDSLGGELFF	TGTGCCAGCACGCCGGACAGTTTGGGAGGGGAGCTGTTTTTT
TRBV10-3	NA	NA	TRBJ1-3	12	CAIQGGGNTIYF	TGTGCCATCCAGGGTGGCGGAAACACCATATATTTT
TRBV10-2	NA	NA	TRBJ2-1	15	CASTAYPSSYNEQFF	TGCGCCAGCACCGCATACCCGAGCTCCTACAATGAGCAGTTCTTC
TRBV2	NA	NA	TRBJ1-2	16	CASSGPGRGTNYGYTF	TGTGCCAGCAGTGGCCCGGGCAGGGGAACTAACTATGGCTACACCTTC